The entry that follows covers one T cell receptor beta chain sequence. Its antigen is unknown. These data originate in a study of shared clonotypes between healthy human individuals. Study in general: Three plates each covered CD4 naive and memory; CD8 naive two, CD8 memory one.

Sequenced by immunoSEQ multiplex PCR; TCRdb stores in-frame clones only, minus some. The repertoire has roughly 2.2 million clones, approximately 95% of them found once; the top ten carry about 0.39%. Whole-study results and caveats: Rarefaction showed sorted-subset sequencing was incomplete despite large depth. Sharing across four donors was highest in naive CD4 (roughly 5%) and lowest in memory CD8 (roughly 0.4%). Shared clonotypes across all four donors exceeded non-shared ones in generation probability.

Germline CDR1 is WNHNN and CDR2 is SYGVQD (reference sequence). This CDR3 comprises 20 residues. V was shortened by 8 bases and J by 0 bases, with 31 bases between the two germline ends. The material sequenced was naive CD4+ T cells from PBMCs. Subset of the sample: CD45RA+ positively selected. This clonotype was sampled from a young man in good health. Some clones in this sample may be carry-over from other donors' samples. The chain has TRBV10-1 and TRBJ1-1; D is ambiguous. In DNA, the CDR3 is TGCGCCAGCTTCACCCGCCTTACGAGAGGAAGAGGTGGCGTGAACACTGAAGCTTTCTTT. This gives the protein CASFTRLTRGRGGVNTEAFF.